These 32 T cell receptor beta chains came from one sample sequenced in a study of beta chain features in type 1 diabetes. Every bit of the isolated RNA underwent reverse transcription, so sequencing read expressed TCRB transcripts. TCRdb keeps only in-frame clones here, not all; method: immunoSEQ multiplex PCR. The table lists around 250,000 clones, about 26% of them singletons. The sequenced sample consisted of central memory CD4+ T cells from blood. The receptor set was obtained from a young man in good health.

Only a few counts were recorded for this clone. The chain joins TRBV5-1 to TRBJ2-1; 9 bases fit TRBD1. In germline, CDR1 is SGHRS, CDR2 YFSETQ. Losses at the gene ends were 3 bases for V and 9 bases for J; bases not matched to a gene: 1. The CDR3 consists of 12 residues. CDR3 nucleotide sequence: TGCGCCAGCAGCTCGACAGGGGGTGAGCAGTTCTTC. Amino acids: CASSSTGGEQFF.

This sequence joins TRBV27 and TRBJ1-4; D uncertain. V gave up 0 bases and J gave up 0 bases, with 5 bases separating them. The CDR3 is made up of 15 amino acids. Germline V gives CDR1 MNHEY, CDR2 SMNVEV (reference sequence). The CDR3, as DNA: TGTGCCAGCAGTTTATCCTGGGCAACTAATGAAAAACTGTTTTTT. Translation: CASSLSWATNEKLFF.

CDR3 coding DNA: TGTGCCAGCTCACGCTCAGGGGCGTACGAGCAGTACTTC. Amino acid sequence: CASSRSGAYEQYF. This chain links TRBV18 with TRBJ2-7; TRBD1 is a possible D gene (6 bases). V gave up 4 bases and J gave up 4 bases, with 11 bases separating them. The length of the CDR3 is 13 residues. Germline assignment: CDR1 KGHSH and CDR2 LQKENI.

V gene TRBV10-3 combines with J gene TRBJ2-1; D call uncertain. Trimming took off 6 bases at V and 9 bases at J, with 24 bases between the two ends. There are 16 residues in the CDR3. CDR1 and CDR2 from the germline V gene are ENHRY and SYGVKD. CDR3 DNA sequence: TGTGCCATCAGGCCTCAGGAGCAAGCACAGTCCCCTGAGCAGTTCTTC. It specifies CAIRPQEQAQSPEQFF.

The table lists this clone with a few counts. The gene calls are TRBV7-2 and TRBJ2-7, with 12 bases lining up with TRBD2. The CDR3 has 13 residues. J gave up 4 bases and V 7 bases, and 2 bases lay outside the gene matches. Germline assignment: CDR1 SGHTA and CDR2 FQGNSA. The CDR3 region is CASIGTSGYEQYF. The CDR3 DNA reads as TGTGCCAGCATCGGGACTAGCGGGTACGAGCAGTACTTC.

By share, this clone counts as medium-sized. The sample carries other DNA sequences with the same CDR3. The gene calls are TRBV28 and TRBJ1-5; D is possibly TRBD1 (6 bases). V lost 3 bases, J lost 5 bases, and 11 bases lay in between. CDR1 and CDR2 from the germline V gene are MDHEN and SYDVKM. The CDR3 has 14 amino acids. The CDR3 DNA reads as TGTGCCAGCAGTTTCCCAGACAGGTATCAGCCCCAGCATTTT. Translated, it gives CASSFPDRYQPQHF.

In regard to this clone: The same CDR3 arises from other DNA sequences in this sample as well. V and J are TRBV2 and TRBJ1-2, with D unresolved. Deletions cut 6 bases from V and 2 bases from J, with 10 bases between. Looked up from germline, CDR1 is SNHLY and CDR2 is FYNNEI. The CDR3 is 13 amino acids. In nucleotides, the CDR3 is TGTGCCAGCAGCACCGACGGGAACTATGGCTACACCTTC. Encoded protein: CASSTDGNYGYTF.

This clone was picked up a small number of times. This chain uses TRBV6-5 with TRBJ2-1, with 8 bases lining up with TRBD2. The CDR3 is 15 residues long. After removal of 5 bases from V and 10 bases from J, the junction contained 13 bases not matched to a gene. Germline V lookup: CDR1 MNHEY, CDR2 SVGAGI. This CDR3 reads CASSPYGGAAREQFF. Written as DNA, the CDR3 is TGTGCCAGCAGTCCTTACGGGGGGGCGGCTCGGGAGCAGTTCTTC.

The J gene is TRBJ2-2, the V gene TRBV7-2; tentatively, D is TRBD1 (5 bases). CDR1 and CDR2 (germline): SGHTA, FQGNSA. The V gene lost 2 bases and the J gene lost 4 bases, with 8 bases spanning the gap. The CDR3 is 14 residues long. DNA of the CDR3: TGTGCCAGCAGCTTACAGGGATCCACCGGGGAGCTGTTTTTT. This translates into CASSLQGSTGELFF.

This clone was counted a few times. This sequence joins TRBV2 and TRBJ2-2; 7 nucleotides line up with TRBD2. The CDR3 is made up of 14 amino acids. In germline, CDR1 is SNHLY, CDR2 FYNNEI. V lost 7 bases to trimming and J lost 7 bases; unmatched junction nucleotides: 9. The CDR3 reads CASKGTERGGELFF. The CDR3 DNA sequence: TGTGCCAGCAAAGGGACCGAGCGGGGCGGGGAGCTGTTTTTT. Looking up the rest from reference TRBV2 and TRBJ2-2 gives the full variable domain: EPEVTQTPSHQVTQMGQEVILRCVPISNHLYFYWYRQILGQKVEFLVSFYNNEISEKSEIFDDQFSVERPDGSNFTLKIRSTKLEDSAMYFCASKGTERGGELFFGEGSRLTVL.

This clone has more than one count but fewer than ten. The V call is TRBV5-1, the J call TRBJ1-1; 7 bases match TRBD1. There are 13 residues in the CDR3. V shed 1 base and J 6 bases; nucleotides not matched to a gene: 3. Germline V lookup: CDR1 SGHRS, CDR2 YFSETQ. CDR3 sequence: CASSLQGGPEAFF. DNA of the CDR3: TGCGCCAGCAGCTTGCAGGGGGGCCCTGAAGCTTTCTTT. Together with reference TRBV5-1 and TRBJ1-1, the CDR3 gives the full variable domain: KAGVTQTPRYLIKTRGQQVTLSCSPISGHRSVSWYQQTPGQGLQFLFEYFSETQRNKGNFPGRFSGRQFSNSRSEMNVSTLELGDSALYLCASSLQGGPEAFFGQGTRLTVV.

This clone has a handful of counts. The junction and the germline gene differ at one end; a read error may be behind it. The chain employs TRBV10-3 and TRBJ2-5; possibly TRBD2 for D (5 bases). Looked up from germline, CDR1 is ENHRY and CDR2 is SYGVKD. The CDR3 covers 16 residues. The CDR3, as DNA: TGTGCCAGCAGTTACTCGTCGGGTCGGGGCCAAGAGACCCAGTACTTC. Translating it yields CASSYSSGRGQETQYF.

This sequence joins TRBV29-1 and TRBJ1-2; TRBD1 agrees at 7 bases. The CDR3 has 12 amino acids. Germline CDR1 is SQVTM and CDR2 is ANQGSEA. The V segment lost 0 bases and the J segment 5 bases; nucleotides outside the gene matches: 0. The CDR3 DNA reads TGCAGCGTTGAAGAGACAGGGTATGGCTACACCTTC. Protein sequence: CSVEETGYGYTF.

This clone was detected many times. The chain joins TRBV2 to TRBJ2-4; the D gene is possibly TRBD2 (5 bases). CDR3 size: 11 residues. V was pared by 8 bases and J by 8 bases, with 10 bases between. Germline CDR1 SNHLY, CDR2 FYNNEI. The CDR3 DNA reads TGTGCCAGCGAGGGATGGGACATTCAGTACTTC. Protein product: CASEGWDIQYF.

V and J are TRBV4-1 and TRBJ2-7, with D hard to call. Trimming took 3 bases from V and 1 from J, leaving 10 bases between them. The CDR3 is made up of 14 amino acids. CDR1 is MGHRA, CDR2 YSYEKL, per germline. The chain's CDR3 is CASSQHRVSYEQYF. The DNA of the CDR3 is TGCGCCAGCAGCCAGCACCGGGTATCCTACGAGCAGTACTTC.

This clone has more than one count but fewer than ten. CDR3 protein: CAISGGQHNEQFF. Written as DNA, the CDR3 is TGTGCCATCAGCGGGGGGCAGCACAATGAGCAGTTCTTC. The rearrangement links TRBV10-3 to TRBJ2-1; maybe TRBD2 (7 bases). The length of the CDR3 is 13 residues. CDR1 and CDR2 from the germline V gene are ENHRY and SYGVKD. The V gene lost 6 bases and the J gene lost 5 bases, with 11 bases spanning the gap.

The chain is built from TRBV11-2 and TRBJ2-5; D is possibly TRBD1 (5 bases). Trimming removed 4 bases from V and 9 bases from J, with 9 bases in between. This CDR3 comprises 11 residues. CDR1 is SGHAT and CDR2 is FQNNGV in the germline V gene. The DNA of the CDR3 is TGTGCCAGCAGCTCCCAGGGTCCCCAGTACTTC. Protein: CASSSQGPQYF.

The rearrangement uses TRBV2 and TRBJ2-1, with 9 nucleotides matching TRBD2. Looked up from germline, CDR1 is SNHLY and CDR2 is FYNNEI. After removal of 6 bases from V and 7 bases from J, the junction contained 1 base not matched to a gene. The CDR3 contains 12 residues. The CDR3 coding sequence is TGTGCCAGCAGGGCGGGAGGGAATGAGCAGTTCTTC. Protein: CASRAGGNEQFF.

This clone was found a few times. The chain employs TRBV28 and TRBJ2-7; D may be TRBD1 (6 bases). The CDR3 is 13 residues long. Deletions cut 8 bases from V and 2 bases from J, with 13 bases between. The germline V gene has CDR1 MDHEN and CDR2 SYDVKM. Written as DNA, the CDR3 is TGTGCCAGCTTATCCGGGACAACCTACGAGCAGTACTTC. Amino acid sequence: CASLSGTTYEQYF.

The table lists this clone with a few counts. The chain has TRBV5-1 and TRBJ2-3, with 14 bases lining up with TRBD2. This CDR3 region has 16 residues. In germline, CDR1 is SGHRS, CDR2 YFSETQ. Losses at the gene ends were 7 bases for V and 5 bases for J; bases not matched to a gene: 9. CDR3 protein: CASGLAGGQGGDTQYF. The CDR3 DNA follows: TGCGCCAGCGGACTAGCGGGAGGCCAGGGTGGAGATACGCAGTATTTT. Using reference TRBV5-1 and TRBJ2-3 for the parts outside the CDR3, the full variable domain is KAGVTQTPRYLIKTRGQQVTLSCSPISGHRSVSWYQQTPGQGLQFLFEYFSETQRNKGNFPGRFSGRQFSNSRSEMNVSTLELGDSALYLCASGLAGGQGGDTQYFGPGTRLTVL.

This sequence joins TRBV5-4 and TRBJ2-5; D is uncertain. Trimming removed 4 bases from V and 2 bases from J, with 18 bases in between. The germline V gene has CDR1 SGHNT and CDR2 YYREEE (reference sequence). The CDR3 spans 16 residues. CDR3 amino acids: CASSRPSALLQETQYF. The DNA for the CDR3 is TGTGCCAGCAGCCGGCCGTCGGCCCTCTTACAAGAGACCCAGTACTTC.

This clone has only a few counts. The CDR3 loop is CATSFGQSTDTQYF. DNA of the CDR3: TGTGCCACCAGCTTCGGACAAAGCACAGATACGCAGTATTTT. The chain employs TRBV15 and TRBJ2-3; a possible D gene is TRBD1 (5 bases). Germline V CDR1 and CDR2: LNHNV, YYDKDF (reference sequence). Trimming took 5 bases from V and 0 from J, leaving 9 bases between them. The CDR3 has 14 residues.

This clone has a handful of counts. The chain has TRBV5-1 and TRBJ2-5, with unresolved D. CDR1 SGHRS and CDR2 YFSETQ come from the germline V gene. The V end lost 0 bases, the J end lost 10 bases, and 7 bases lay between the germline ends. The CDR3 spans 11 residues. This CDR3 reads CASSLDGDQYF. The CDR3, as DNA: TGCGCCAGCAGCTTGGATGGGGACCAGTACTTC.

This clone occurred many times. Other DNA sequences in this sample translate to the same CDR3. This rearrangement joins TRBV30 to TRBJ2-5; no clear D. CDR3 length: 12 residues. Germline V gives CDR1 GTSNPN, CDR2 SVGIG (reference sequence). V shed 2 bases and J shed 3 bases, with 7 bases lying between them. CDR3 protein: CAWSKVKETQYF. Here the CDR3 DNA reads TGTGCCTGGAGTAAGGTTAAAGAGACCCAGTACTTC.

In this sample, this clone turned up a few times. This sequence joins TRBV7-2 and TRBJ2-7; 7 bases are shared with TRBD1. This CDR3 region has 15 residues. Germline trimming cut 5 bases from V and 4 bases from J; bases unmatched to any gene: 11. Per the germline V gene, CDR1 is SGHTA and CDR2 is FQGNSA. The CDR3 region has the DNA TGTGCCAGCAGCCCAGGAAGGGACAGCCCTTACGAGCAGTACTTC. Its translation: CASSPGRDSPYEQYF.

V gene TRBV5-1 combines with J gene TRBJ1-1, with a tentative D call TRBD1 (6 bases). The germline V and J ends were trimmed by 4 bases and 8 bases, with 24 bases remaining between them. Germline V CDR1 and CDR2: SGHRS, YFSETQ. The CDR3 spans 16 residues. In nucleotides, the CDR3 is TGCGCCAGCAGCCCAACGGAAATTACAGGGAGCCCCGAAGCTTTCTTT. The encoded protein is CASSPTEITGSPEAFF.

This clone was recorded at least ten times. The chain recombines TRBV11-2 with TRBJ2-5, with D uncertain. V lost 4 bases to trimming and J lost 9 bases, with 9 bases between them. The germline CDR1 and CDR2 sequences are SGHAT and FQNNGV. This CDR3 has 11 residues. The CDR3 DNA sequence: TGTGCCAGCAGCTCTAGTGTCGCCCAGTACTTC. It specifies CASSSSVAQYF.

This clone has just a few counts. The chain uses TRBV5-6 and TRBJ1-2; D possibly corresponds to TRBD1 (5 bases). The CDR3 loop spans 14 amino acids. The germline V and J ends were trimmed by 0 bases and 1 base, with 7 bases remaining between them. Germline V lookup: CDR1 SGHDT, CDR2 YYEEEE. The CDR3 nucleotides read TGTGCCAGCAGCTTGGAGGGGTTTAACTATGGCTACACCTTC. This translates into CASSLEGFNYGYTF.

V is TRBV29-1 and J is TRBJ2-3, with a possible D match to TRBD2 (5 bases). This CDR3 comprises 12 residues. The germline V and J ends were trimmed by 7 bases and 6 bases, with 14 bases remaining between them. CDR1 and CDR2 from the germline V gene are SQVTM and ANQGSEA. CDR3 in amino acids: CSAGVSSDTQYF. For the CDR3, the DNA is TGCAGCGCCGGGGTTTCCTCGGATACGCAGTATTTT.

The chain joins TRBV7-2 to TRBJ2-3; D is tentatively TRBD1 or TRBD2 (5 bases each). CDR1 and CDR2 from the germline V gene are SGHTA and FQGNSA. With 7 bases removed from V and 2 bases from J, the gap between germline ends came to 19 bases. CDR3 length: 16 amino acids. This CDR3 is CASTLRWDGNTDTQYF. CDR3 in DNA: TGTGCCAGCACCCTTAGATGGGACGGGAACACAGATACGCAGTATTTT.

CDR3 region: CASSLAGPGNTIYF. The CDR3 nucleotides read TGTGCCAGCAGCTTAGCAGGGCCCGGAAACACCATATATTTT. V is TRBV7-2 and J is TRBJ1-3, with unresolved D. Looked up from germline, CDR1 is SGHTA and CDR2 is FQGNSA. This CDR3 comprises 14 residues. The V end lost 0 bases, the J end lost 4 bases, and 7 bases lay between the germline ends.

In DNA, the CDR3 is TGTGCCAGCAGCCCAACAGGGGGCGAAGCTTTCTTT. Residues: CASSPTGGEAFF. The chain employs TRBV7-2 and TRBJ1-1; 9 bases align to TRBD1. The germline gives CDR1 SGHTA, CDR2 FQGNSA. This CDR3 spans 12 amino acids. V lost 5 bases, J lost 8 bases, and 3 bases stayed unmatched.